The present T cell receptor (beta chain) was sequenced within a study of long-term antiretroviral therapy in people with HIV. Study observations and caveats: Sampling of blood ran from the mid-2000s to the late 2010s, and older ART regimens were possibly in use. HIV repertoires spanned tighter CDR3 length ranges than controls did.

Germline V gene sequence: CDR1 SNHLY, CDR2 FYNNEI. V lost 10 bases, J lost 8 bases, and 15 bases lay in between. This CDR3 spans 12 amino acids. Runs used v3.0 of the immunoSEQ assay and were done at survey level. Samples were sequenced targeting roughly 40,000-50,000 T-cell genomes each. TCRdb's copy holds only in-frame clones and misses some; the assay was immunoSEQ multiplex PCR. The table has 20,000 to 30,000 clones, 85% seen once; the top ten hold under 9.5%. Note on this clone: Antigen unknown.

The TCR originated in a man in his forties with HIV. Here the sequenced sample was unsorted PBMCs, taken 2.3 years after starting antiretroviral therapy. V gene TRBV2 combines with J gene TRBJ2-1, with a possible D match to TRBD2 (6 bases). CDR3 nucleotide sequence: TGTGCCATCACGGGAGTTTCGGATGAGCAGTTCTTC. It translates to CAITGVSDEQFF. Filled out from reference TRBV2 and TRBJ2-1, the complete variable domain reads EPEVTQTPSHQVTQMGQEVILRCVPISNHLYFYWYRQILGQKVEFLVSFYNNEISEKSEIFDDQFSVERPDGSNFTLKIRSTKLEDSAMYFCAITGVSDEQFFGPGTRLTVL.